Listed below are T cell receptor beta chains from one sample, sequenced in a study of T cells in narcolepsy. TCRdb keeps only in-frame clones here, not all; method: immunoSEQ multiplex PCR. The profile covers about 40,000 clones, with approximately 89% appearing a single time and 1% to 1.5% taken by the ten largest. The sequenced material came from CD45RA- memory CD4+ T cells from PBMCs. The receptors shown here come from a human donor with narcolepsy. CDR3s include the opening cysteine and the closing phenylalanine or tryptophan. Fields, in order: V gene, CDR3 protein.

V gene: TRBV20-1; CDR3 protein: CSASGRREQYF
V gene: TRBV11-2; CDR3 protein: CASSLVSVQAQGYTF
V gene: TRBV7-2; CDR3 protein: CASSLRTGSNSPLHF
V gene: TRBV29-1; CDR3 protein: CSAGQGIGETQYF
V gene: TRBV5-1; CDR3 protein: CASSKQGEEEKLFF
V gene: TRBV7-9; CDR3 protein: CASSLDLRGSSETQYF
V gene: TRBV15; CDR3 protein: CATSRTGTRDYEQYF
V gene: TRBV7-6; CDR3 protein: CASSPRQGATAAFF
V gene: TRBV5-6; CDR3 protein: CASSGGQSSYEQYF
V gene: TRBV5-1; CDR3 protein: CASIAPGRRDGYTF
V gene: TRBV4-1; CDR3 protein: CASSQIDMLVTYEQYF
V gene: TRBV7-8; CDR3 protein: CASSQMDRHTDTQYF
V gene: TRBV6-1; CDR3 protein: CASATGQDYGYTF
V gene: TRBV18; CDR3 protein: CASSPPGRPNYGYTF
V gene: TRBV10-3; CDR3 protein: CAISESKTDNEQFF
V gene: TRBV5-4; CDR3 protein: CASSLWEGAVFRGYTF
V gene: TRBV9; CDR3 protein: CASSPPRRDAEAFF
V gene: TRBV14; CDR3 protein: CASSQDTGFRNEQFF
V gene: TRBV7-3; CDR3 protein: CAIAGGLLNTEAFF
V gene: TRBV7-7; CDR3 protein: CASSNPGLGNGELFF
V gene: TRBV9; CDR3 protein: CASSDTGAANYGYTF
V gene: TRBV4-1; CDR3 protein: CASSLGGGNSGNTIYF
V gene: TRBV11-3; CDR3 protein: CASSLEGDTAQETQYF
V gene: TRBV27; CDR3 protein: CASSLSVGGQDEQFF
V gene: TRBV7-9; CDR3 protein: CASSLGMGTYRDIQYF
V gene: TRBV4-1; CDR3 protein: CASSQDTGQPQHF
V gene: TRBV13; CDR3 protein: CASSFSNYGYTF
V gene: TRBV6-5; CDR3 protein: CASSYGWHPNQPQHF
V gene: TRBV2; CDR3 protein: CASSEMTGGSSPLHF
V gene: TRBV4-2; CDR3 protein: CASSPGTSEDTQYF
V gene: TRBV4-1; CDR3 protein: CASSVGPRETQYF
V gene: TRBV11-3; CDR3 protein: CASSLGVGFHEQFF
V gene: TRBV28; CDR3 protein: CASSFSSGPYEQYF
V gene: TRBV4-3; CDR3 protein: CASSQRKVYEQYF
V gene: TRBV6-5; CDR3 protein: CASSPRVTGITEAFF
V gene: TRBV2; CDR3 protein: CAGSGSSYEQYF
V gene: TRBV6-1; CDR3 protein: CASSDRRGRTEAFF
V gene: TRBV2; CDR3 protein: CASSPSGYSYEQYF
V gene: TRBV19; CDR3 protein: CASSIRPQIAGSNGNEQFF
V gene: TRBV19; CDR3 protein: CASSTRGTGSQPQHF
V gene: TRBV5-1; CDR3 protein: CASSPWGQQETQYF
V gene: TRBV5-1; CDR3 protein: CASSLPSAGLRISDTQYF